The 10 T cell receptor beta chains in this list originate from one sample, sequenced in a study of cytomegalovirus exposure and HLA in healthy donors. Both 60 Vbeta primers and 13 Jbeta primers went into the PCR. Using immunoSEQ multiplex PCR, the repertoire was profiled, and TCRdb retains in-frame clones only, with some absent. The sample has approximately 120,000 clones; about three quarters are singletons. Specimen: PBMCs. These receptors were taken from a woman aged 60-75 years in good health and CMV-seropositive.

This clone was picked up one time. The chain joins TRBV29-1 to TRBJ1-1; weak D call: TRBD1 (5 bases). Between the trimmed V and J ends, which lost 3 bases and 4 bases, there was a span of 15 bases. Germline V CDR1 and CDR2: SQVTM, ANQGSEA. The CDR3 length is 14 residues. CDR3 coding DNA: TGCAGCGTTGACCCAGGGTTGGTAAGCACTGAAGCTTTCTTT. This gives the protein CSVDPGLVSTEAFF.

The chain uses TRBV5-1 and TRBJ2-5, with D hard to call. There are 13 residues in the CDR3. V gave up 0 bases and J gave up 2 bases, with 5 bases separating them. Germline V gives CDR1 SGHRS, CDR2 YFSETQ. The CDR3 nucleotides are TGCGCCAGCAGCTTGGAAACTCAAGAGACCCAGTACTTC. Protein sequence: CASSLETQETQYF.

This clone was recorded once. This chain connects TRBV6-6 to TRBJ1-2; D perhaps matches TRBD1 (6 bases). The V gene lost 0 bases and the J gene lost 2 bases, with 13 bases spanning the gap. The CDR3 length is 16 residues. Looked up from germline, CDR1 is MNHNY and CDR2 is SVGAGI (reference sequence). Here the CDR3 DNA reads TGTGCCAGCAGTTACTCGACAGGAGCGATAAACTATGGCTACACCTTC. Its protein is CASSYSTGAINYGYTF.

J is TRBJ1-2 and V is TRBV29-1; 9 bases are a match to TRBD1. V lost 0 bases, J lost 5 bases, and 10 bases stayed unmatched. Germline V lookup: CDR1 SQVTM, CDR2 ANQGSEA. There are 16 residues in the CDR3. In nucleotides, the CDR3 is TGCAGCGTTGAAGAAATGAGACAGGGGGGATTATATGGCTACACCTTC. Protein sequence: CSVEEMRQGGLYGYTF.

V gene TRBV19 combines with J gene TRBJ2-6; D is possibly TRBD2 (5 bases). Germline V gene data show CDR1 as LNHDA and CDR2 as SQIVND (reference sequence). This CDR3 comprises 17 residues. Trimming shortened V by 1 base and J by 0 bases, and 10 bases separated the two germline ends. This chain's CDR3 is CASSIVGGISGANVLTF. CDR3 nucleotides: TGTGCCAGTAGTATAGTTGGAGGAATCTCTGGGGCCAACGTCCTGACTTTC.

The chain links TRBV27 to TRBJ2-5, with 8 bases matching TRBD1. This CDR3 spans 13 amino acids. Germline CDR1 is MNHEY and CDR2 is SMNVEV (reference sequence). Trimming at V came to 6 bases and at J to 4 bases, leaving 4 bases not matched to a gene. The CDR3 DNA is TGTGCCAGCAGAAAACAGGGGGGAGAGACCCAGTACTTC. It yields the protein CASRKQGGETQYF.

The chain has TRBV6-1 and TRBJ1-4, with TRBD1 identical over 10 bases. Germline trimming cut 4 bases from V and 7 bases from J; bases unmatched to any gene: 12. The CDR3 is 17 residues long. The germline V gene has CDR1 MNHNS and CDR2 SASEGT. The CDR3 nucleotides read TGTGCCAGCAGTGGAAGACAGGGGGCAGGATCGGGTGAAAAACTGTTTTTT. Protein: CASSGRQGAGSGEKLFF.

The chain uses TRBV5-5 and TRBJ2-7; the D gene is possibly TRBD1 (5 bases). V was pared by 0 bases and J by 3 bases, with 10 bases between. The CDR3 has 14 amino acids. The germline V gene encodes CDR1 SGHKS and CDR2 YYEKEE (reference sequence). The CDR3 DNA reads as TGTGCCAGCAGCTTGGGTCAGGGAATCTACGAGCAGTACTTC. Translation gives CASSLGQGIYEQYF.

The chain employs TRBV9 and TRBJ1-3; no firm D call. V shed 0 bases and J shed 0 bases, with 7 bases lying between them. Germline V gene lookup returns CDR1 SGDLS and CDR2 YYNGEE. This CDR3 comprises 15 residues. The CDR3: CASSVAGNSGNTIYF. The CDR3 DNA follows: TGTGCCAGCAGCGTAGCGGGTAACTCTGGAAACACCATATATTTT.

The rearrangement links TRBV28 to TRBJ1-6; 7 bases align to TRBD1. CDR3 length: 14 residues. Losses at the gene ends were 6 bases for V and 10 bases for J; bases not matched to a gene: 9. CDR1 is MDHEN and CDR2 is SYDVKM in the germline V gene. The CDR3 loop is CASSRDSTRSPLHF. CDR3 sequence (DNA): TGTGCCAGCAGCCGGGACAGCACGCGGTCACCCCTCCACTTT.